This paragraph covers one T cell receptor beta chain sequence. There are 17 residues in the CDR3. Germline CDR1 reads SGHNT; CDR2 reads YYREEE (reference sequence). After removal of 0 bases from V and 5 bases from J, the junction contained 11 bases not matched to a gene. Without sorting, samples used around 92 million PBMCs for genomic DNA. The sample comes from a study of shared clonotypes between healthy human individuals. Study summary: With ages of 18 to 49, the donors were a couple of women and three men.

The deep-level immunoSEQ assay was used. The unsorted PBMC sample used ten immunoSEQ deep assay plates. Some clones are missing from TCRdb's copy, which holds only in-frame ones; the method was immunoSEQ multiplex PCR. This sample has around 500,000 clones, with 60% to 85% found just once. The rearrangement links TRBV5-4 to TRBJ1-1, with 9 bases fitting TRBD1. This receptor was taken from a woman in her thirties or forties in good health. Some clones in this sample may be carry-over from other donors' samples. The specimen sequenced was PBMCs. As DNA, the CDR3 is TGTGCCAGCAGCTTGGTATGGGGACAGGGCTTGCGAACTGAAGCTTTCTTT. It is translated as CASSLVWGQGLRTEAFF.